These 9 T cell receptor beta chains share one sample of origin, sequenced in a study of tumor-infiltrating lymphocytes in primary liver carcinoma. Constant-region priming of roughly 490 ng total RNA yielded TCR beta cDNA. Modified slightly, ARM-PCR produced TCR beta libraries over three nested multiplex PCR rounds. Use of TRBV1-TRBV30 forward primers with a C-beta reverse primer characterized the first two PCR rounds, which lasted about 10 cycles each. TCRdb ran MiXCR on the multiplex PCR reads and lists one entry per CDR3 protein. The data hold around 120,000 distinct CDR3 sequences, with 50% to 70% observed a single time. For each extraction, RNA and DNA were obtained together from approximately 20-30 mg of unsorted bulk tissue. The sample was liver tumor tissue from sampling region 1. Regarding subset: tumor region T1, superior pole. These TCRs come from an older woman with primary liver carcinoma and hepatitis B virus infection.

The rearrangement joins TRBV11-3 to TRBJ2-1, with D perhaps TRBD1 or TRBD2 (5 bases each). Germline loops: CDR1 SGHNT, CDR2 YENEEA. The CDR3 consists of 13 residues. The germline V and J ends were trimmed by 6 bases and 3 bases, with 9 bases remaining between them. The CDR3 protein is CASRGVGYNEQFF. As DNA, the CDR3 is TGTGCCAGCAGGGGGGTCGGCTACAATGAGCAGTTCTTC.

In this sample, this clonotype turned up many times. The DNA of the CDR3 is TGTGCCAGCAGTTACTCGACACAGGGTGGAGGGGAGACCCAGTACTTC. Translating it yields CASSYSTQGGGETQYF. The V call is TRBV6-6, the J call TRBJ2-5, with D perhaps being TRBD1 or TRBD2 (6 bases each). V lost 0 bases and J lost 5, with 16 bases in between. From germline, CDR1 is MNHNY and CDR2 SVGAGI (reference sequence). CDR3 size: 16 residues.

This clonotype was seen ten or more times. The chain combines TRBV11-2 with TRBJ2-3, with D unclear. V lost 1 base and J lost 4, with 3 bases in between. The CDR3 totals 12 residues. CDR1 is SGHAT, CDR2 FQNNGV, per germline. CDR3 nucleotides: TGTGCCAGCAGCTTAGTTGCAGATACGCAGTATTTT. Translated: CASSLVADTQYF.

This clonotype has at least ten counts. The V call is TRBV28, the J call TRBJ2-3; 7 bases match TRBD2. J gave up 6 bases and V 10 bases, and 7 bases lay outside the gene matches. The CDR3 has 12 residues. Germline CDR1 and CDR2: MDHEN and SYDVKM. The CDR3 reads CATQAGSDTQYF. The CDR3 DNA sequence: TGTGCCACCCAAGCGGGGAGCGATACGCAGTATTTT.

As concerns this clonotype: At one boundary the junction diverges from the germline segment, which might be a read error. The chain has TRBV5-1 and TRBJ2-1; TRBD2 aligns across 9 bases. The CDR3 spans 16 residues. Germline loops: CDR1 SGHRS, CDR2 YFSETQ. CDR3 sequence reads: CTSSLSAGGPYNEQFF. The CDR3 region has the DNA TGCACCAGCAGCTTGTCCGCGGGAGGGCCCTACAATGAGCAGTTCTTC.

On this clonotype: This could be a read error, since a much larger clone is one nucleotide away. The chain uses TRBV10-1 and TRBJ2-7, with a possible D match to TRBD1 (6 bases). The CDR3 is 15 amino acids. From germline, CDR1 is WNHNN and CDR2 SYGVQD (reference sequence). CDR3 sequence (DNA): TGCACCAGCAGTGTTTCGGGACAACATCCATACGAGCAGTACTTC. Translated, it gives CTSSVSGQHPYEQYF.

This clonotype was recorded once. This could be a read error, since a much larger clone is one nucleotide away. This is likely a read error, given that the CDR3 carries no conserved phenylalanine or tryptophan at its end. The rearrangement links TRBV10-1 to TRBJ2-2, with D hard to call. This CDR3 region has 13 residues. Germline CDR1 WNHNN, CDR2 SYGVQD (reference sequence). Trimming cost V 6 bases and J 2 bases, with 7 bases left between them. The DNA of the CDR3 is TGCGCCAGCAGAGGTTCTAACACCGGGGAGCTGTTTTTA. It codes for CASRGSNTGELFL.

This chain joins TRBV13 and TRBJ1-6; 8 nucleotides match TRBD1. This CDR3 contains 17 residues. Trimming at V came to 9 bases and at J to 7 bases, leaving 17 bases not matched to a gene. Germline CDR1 reads PRHDT; CDR2 reads FYEKMQ (reference sequence). The CDR3 loop is CASSLGLGQGKNSPLHF. CDR3 nucleotide sequence: TGTGCCAGTAGCCTGGGACTAGGACAGGGAAAGAATTCACCCCTCCACTTT.

Turning to this clonotype: Because it lacks the conserved phenylalanine or tryptophan at the end, this CDR3 is likely a read error. The chain uses TRBV11-2 and TRBJ1-2, with 7 bases that match TRBD1. The CDR3 totals 14 residues. Trimming at V came to 5 bases and at J to 4 bases, leaving 7 bases not matched to a gene. Germline lookup yields CDR1 SGHAT and CDR2 FQNNGV. The CDR3 DNA reads TGTGCCAGCAGCATAGGGGGCATAATCTATGGCTACACCTTA. This encodes CASSIGGIIYGYTL.